Presented here are 13 T cell receptor beta chains from one specimen sequenced in a study of blood T cells in healthy people across ages. Alongside a J-beta primer mix, a sample-barcoded 5' primer served in a second PCR lasting about 6 to 12 cycles. Each CDR3 protein is one row after TCRdb ran MiXCR on the 5' RACE reads. The sample shows around 1,500,000 distinct CDR3 sequences, around 42% of them seen only once. Source material: blood. The receptor set was obtained from a woman aged 18-29 years in good health.

The chain links TRBV7-9 to TRBJ1-1; the match to TRBD1 covers 8 bases. Germline V gene lookup returns CDR1 SEHNR and CDR2 FQNEAQ (reference sequence). The CDR3 is made up of 14 amino acids. Unmatched junction bases numbered 3, after V lost 1 base and J lost 5 bases. CDR3 nucleotides: TGTGCCAGCAGCTTAGGGACAGGGCGAACTGAAGCTTTCTTT. As protein: CASSLGTGRTEAFF.

V and J are TRBV20-1 and TRBJ2-7; the D gene is possibly TRBD1 (6 bases). This CDR3 has 14 amino acids. Germline V gene lookup returns CDR1 DFQATT and CDR2 SNEGSKA (reference sequence). Trimming took 1 base from V and 4 from J, leaving 14 bases between them. CDR3 protein: CSARVGGVGYEQYF. The CDR3 bases are TGCAGTGCTAGAGTAGGGGGAGTAGGGTACGAGCAGTACTTC.

V usage is TRBV2 and J usage is TRBJ2-1; D may be TRBD2 (6 bases). Germline V gene data show CDR1 as SNHLY and CDR2 as FYNNEI. This CDR3 has 14 residues. Trimming shortened V by 4 bases and J by 5 bases, and 12 bases separated the two germline ends. In DNA form, the CDR3 reads TGTGCCAGCAGTGCCGGGACTCTAAACAATGAGCAGTTCTTC. Protein sequence: CASSAGTLNNEQFF.

A note on this clonotype: The junction departs from the called germline gene at one end, perhaps through a read error. The chain has TRBV20-1 and TRBJ2-7; D is undetermined. Germline V gives CDR1 DFQATT, CDR2 SNEGSKA (reference sequence). CDR3 length: 13 residues. The CDR3 reads CSAQSGFSDEQYF. DNA for the CDR3: TGCAGTGCTCAGAGTGGGTTCTCCGACGAGCAGTACTTC.

This clonotype was counted only a few times. This rearrangement joins TRBV28 to TRBJ1-2, with no clear D. CDR3 length: 13 amino acids. V lost 6 bases, J lost 3 bases, and 11 bases lay in between. In germline, CDR1 is MDHEN, CDR2 SYDVKM. The CDR3 coding sequence is TGTGCCAGCAGGATGACGGAGTACTATGGCTACACCTTC. Translated, it gives CASRMTEYYGYTF.

This chain joins TRBV20-1 and TRBJ2-5; 7 nucleotides align to TRBD1. J gave up 9 bases and V 5 bases, and 18 bases lay outside the gene matches. Germline assignment: CDR1 DFQATT and CDR2 SNEGSKA (reference sequence). There are 15 residues in the CDR3. The CDR3 protein is CSAPPMQTGVGAQYF. Here the CDR3 DNA reads TGCAGTGCTCCCCCCATGCAAACAGGGGTTGGGGCCCAGTACTTC.

The genes are TRBV4-1 and TRBJ1-6; 7 bases are a match to TRBD1. V trimming: 1 base; J trimming: 13 bases; junction bases outside the gene matches: 13. There are 16 residues in the CDR3. Germline CDR1 is MGHRA and CDR2 is YSYEKL. CDR3 loop: CASSQATGTAPFPLHF. In DNA, the CDR3 is TGCGCCAGCAGCCAAGCAACCGGGACAGCTCCTTTCCCCCTCCACTTT.

The gene calls are TRBV14 and TRBJ2-5, with a tentative D call TRBD1 (5 bases). CDR1 is SGHDN, CDR2 FVKESK, per germline. V was trimmed by 8 bases and J by 1 base, leaving 17 bases between them. The CDR3 runs 15 residues. The CDR3 region is CASSKGTGLQETQYF. The CDR3 coding sequence is TGTGCCAGCTCTAAGGGTACAGGCCTCCAAGAGACCCAGTACTTC. The full variable domain, rest sourced from reference TRBV14 and TRBJ2-5, is EAGVTQFPSHSVIEKGQTVTLRCDPISGHDNLYWYRRVMGKEIKFLLHFVKESKQDESGMPNNRFLAERTGGTYSTLKVQPAELEDSGVYFCASSKGTGLQETQYFGPGTRLLVL.

This clonotype was picked up many times. At one end, the junction sequence differs from germline, possibly due to a read error. This chain links TRBV18 with TRBJ2-3; D unresolved. Germline CDR1 reads KGHSH; CDR2 reads LQKENI. There are 13 residues in the CDR3. The CDR3 is CASSPRRTDTQYF. CDR3 bases: TGCGCCAGCAGCCCGCGGCGCACAGATACGCAGTATTTT.

This clonotype came up a few times. The rearrangement joins TRBV4-1 to TRBJ2-7; D unresolved. The CDR3 length is 16 residues. Germline CDR1 is MGHRA and CDR2 is YSYEKL. Trimming stripped 1 base from V and 6 bases from J, with 19 bases between. The chain's CDR3 is CASSQALQLYRGEQYF. As DNA, the CDR3 is TGCGCCAGCAGCCAAGCTCTCCAGCTCTACCGAGGCGAGCAGTACTTC.

This clonotype appeared a few times. The rearrangement joins TRBV5-1 to TRBJ2-7; 9 bases align to TRBD2. V lost 7 bases, J lost 2 bases, and 13 bases stayed unmatched. The CDR3 length is 16 residues. Germline CDR1 is SGHRS and CDR2 is YFSETQ. For the CDR3, the DNA is TGCGCCAGCCGCCTTTCAGGACTAGCGCAGACCTACGAGCAGTACTTC. Protein: CASRLSGLAQTYEQYF.

This clonotype was seen a handful of times. This sequence joins TRBV27 and TRBJ2-7; 7 bases line up with TRBD1. Germline V gene sequence: CDR1 MNHEY, CDR2 SMNVEV (reference sequence). This CDR3 is built from 17 residues. The V segment lost 2 bases and the J segment 7 bases; nucleotides outside the gene matches: 17. CDR3 DNA sequence: TGTGCCAGCAGTTTAGGTCTCGGGACAGCTGACTACAATGAGCAGTACTTC. It translates to CASSLGLGTADYNEQYF.

V is TRBV7-8 and J is TRBJ1-1; 8 nucleotides line up with TRBD1. Germline CDR1 and CDR2: SGHVS and FQNEAQ. J lost 1 base, V lost 6 bases, and 7 bases had no gene match. The CDR3 consists of 15 residues. As DNA, the CDR3 is TGTGCCAGCAGACAGACAGGGGCCACGAACACTGAAGCTTTCTTT. Its protein product is CASRQTGATNTEAFF.